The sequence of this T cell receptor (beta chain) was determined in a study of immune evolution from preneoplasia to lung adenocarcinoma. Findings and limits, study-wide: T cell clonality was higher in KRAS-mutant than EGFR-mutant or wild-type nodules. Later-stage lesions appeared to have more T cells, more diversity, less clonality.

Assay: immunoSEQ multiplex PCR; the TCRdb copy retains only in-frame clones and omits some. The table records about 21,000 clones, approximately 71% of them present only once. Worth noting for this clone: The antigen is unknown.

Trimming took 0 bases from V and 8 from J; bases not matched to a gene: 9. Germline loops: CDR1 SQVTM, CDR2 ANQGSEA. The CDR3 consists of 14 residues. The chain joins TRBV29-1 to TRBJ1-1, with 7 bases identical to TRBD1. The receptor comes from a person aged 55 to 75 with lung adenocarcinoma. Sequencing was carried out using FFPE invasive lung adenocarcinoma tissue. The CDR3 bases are TGCAGCGTTGAAGATCTAAACAGGGGAGGGGAAGCTTTCTTT. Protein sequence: CSVEDLNRGGEAFF.